This T cell receptor (beta chain) appears in the sequencing data of a study of T cell repertoires in cytomegalovirus infection. On the study more broadly: Public TCR beta signatures indicated both CMV infection and matching HLA type. Study-wide points: Summed frequency of shared TCR beta families picked out CMV carriers who also had the relevant HLA.

TCRdb used MiXCR to reprocess the reads, holding one entry per CDR3 protein. The sample has about 890,000 distinct CDR3 sequences, around 32% seen once; the top ten hold 13%. With respect to this clonotype: Its antigen remains unknown.

This sample comprised cultured CD8+ T cells from PBMCs, obtained from culture after CMV antigen stimulation. This sequence originates from a human donor in good health (CMV status not recorded). Some clones in this sample may be carry-over from other donors' samples.

CDR3 loop: CASSYSGQLYEQYV. Written as DNA, the CDR3 is TGTGCCAGCAGTTACTCCGGACAGCTATACGAGCAGTACGTC. The J gene is TRBJ2-7, the V gene TRBV6-2 or TRBV6-3; D may be TRBD1 (6 bases). The CDR3 is 14 amino acids. V gave up 0 bases and J gave up 4 bases, with 10 bases separating them. Looked up from germline, CDR1 is MNHEY and CDR2 is SVGEGT.